The 25 T cell receptor beta chains below come from one sample, sequenced in a study of OX40 agonist ivuxolimab in advanced cancers. Assay used: immunoSEQ multiplex PCR; TCRdb lists only in-frame clones, some missing. The sample gives tens of thousands of clones, around 90% of which show up once; about 4.1% is in the top ten. The sample was CD4+ or CD8+ T cells sorted from blood, taken in a trial of the OX40 agonist ivuxolimab. All receptors come from an adult with an advanced solid tumor such as melanoma, head and neck, liver or kidney cancer.

Notes on this clone: This sample includes further DNA sequences coding for the same CDR3. The chain uses TRBV4-1 and TRBJ2-3, with TRBD2 matching over 8 bases. The germline V gene has CDR1 MGHRA and CDR2 YSYEKL. The V and J ends lost 3 bases and 5 bases, in that order; junction bases with no gene match: 7. The CDR3 is 15 residues long. The CDR3 bases are TGCGCCAGCAGCCACAGCGGGAGTCGCGGAGATACGCAGTATTTT. It translates to CASSHSGSRGDTQYF.

J is TRBJ2-1 and V is TRBV6-4; TRBD2 matches 7 bases. Germline V gene data show CDR1 as MRHNA and CDR2 as SNTAGT. V lost 3 bases, J lost 6 bases, and 8 bases stayed unmatched. This CDR3 has 15 residues. The CDR3 is CASSELAGVANEQFF. The CDR3 region has the DNA TGTGCCAGCAGTGAATTGGCGGGAGTAGCCAATGAGCAGTTCTTC.

The chain has TRBV7-6 and TRBJ1-2; 9 bases are shared with TRBD1. The germline CDR1 and CDR2 sequences are SGHVS and FNYEAQ. This CDR3 region has 15 residues. With 5 bases clipped from V and 0 bases from J, the junction kept 4 bases outside the gene matches. Written as DNA, the CDR3 is TGTGCCAGCAGCCCCGGACAGGGGACTAACTATGGCTACACCTTC. This encodes CASSPGQGTNYGYTF. The complete variable domain, with remaining parts taken from reference TRBV7-6 and TRBJ1-2, reads GAGVSQSPRYKVTKRGQDVALRCDPISGHVSLYWYRQALGQGPEFLTYFNYEAQQDKSGLPNDRFSAERPEGSISTLTIQRTEQRDSAMYRCASSPGQGTNYGYTFGSGTRLTVV.

This clone was seen only once. The CDR3 nucleotides read TGTGCCAGCTCAGACAGGGGGGGTCCCTACAATGAGCAGTTCTTC. It yields the protein CASSDRGGPYNEQFF. V and J are TRBV6-4 and TRBJ2-1; 9 bases agree with TRBD1. CDR1 is MRHNA and CDR2 is SNTAGT in the germline V gene. CDR3 length equals 15 residues. V was clipped by 8 bases and J by 2 bases; unmatched bases: 7.

The V gene is TRBV6-1, the J gene TRBJ2-4; no definite D call. The V end lost 5 bases, the J end lost 5 bases, and 7 bases lay between the germline ends. CDR1 is MNHNS, CDR2 SASEGT, per germline. CDR3 length equals 12 residues. CDR3 DNA: TGTGCCAGCAGTTCGCAAGAAAACATTCAGTACTTC. Translation gives CASSSQENIQYF.

The chain carries TRBV5-5 and TRBJ2-1; D uncertain. V lost 1 base and J lost 5, with 10 bases in between. The CDR3 is 14 amino acids. Germline values: CDR1 SGHKS, CDR2 YYEKEE (reference sequence). CDR3 nucleotides: TGTGCCAGCAGCTTGATGGTCTGGGACAATGAGCAGTTCTTC. Protein sequence: CASSLMVWDNEQFF.

This clone was found a few times. CDR3 in DNA: TGTGCCAGCAGTTACGCCACTACAGGGGACGAGCAGTACTTC. Translated, it gives CASSYATTGDEQYF. The gene calls are TRBV6-5 and TRBJ2-7, with 7 bases fitting TRBD1. The CDR3 totals 14 residues. Germline values: CDR1 MNHEY, CDR2 SVGAGI. After removal of 2 bases from V and 5 bases from J, the junction contained 6 bases not matched to a gene.

This sequence joins TRBV7-9 and TRBJ1-2; D ambiguous. The germline V gene encodes CDR1 SEHNR and CDR2 FQNEAQ (reference sequence). The V end lost 5 bases, the J end lost 7 bases, and 8 bases lay between the germline ends. This CDR3 region has 11 residues. CDR3 DNA: TGTGCCAGCAGCAAGTCTGGTGGCTACACCTTC. Its protein product is CASSKSGGYTF.

This chain links TRBV5-6 with TRBJ2-5; D is perhaps TRBD1 (6 bases). Trimming took 1 base from V and 2 from J, leaving 15 bases between them. The CDR3 extends over 16 amino acids. Germline V gene lookup returns CDR1 SGHDT and CDR2 YYEEEE. CDR3 in amino acids: CASSLIAGETQETQYF. The CDR3 DNA reads TGTGCCAGCAGCTTGATTGCAGGGGAAACTCAAGAGACCCAGTACTTC.

The table lists this clone with a count of one. This chain uses TRBV5-1 with TRBJ2-1; 11 nucleotides line up with TRBD2. With V trimmed by 3 bases and J by 5 bases, 4 bases remained unmatched. The CDR3 contains 15 residues. From germline, CDR1 is SGHRS and CDR2 YFSETQ. CDR3 nucleotides: TGCGCCAGCAGCTGGCCGGGACTAGCGGACAATGAGCAGTTCTTC. Its protein is CASSWPGLADNEQFF.

This sequence joins TRBV18 and TRBJ2-3, with 8 bases fitting TRBD1. The CDR3 runs 17 residues. Germline lookup yields CDR1 KGHSH and CDR2 LQKENI. Trimming cost V 2 bases and J 4 bases; bases outside gene matches: 11. The CDR3, as DNA: TGTGCCAGCTCACCATACGGACAGGGTACGTCTCCAGATACGCAGTATTTT. Amino acid sequence: CASSPYGQGTSPDTQYF.

Here the CDR3 reads CASSGSGSVSDTQYF. The DNA of the CDR3 is TGTGCCAGCAGTGGTAGCGGGAGCGTTTCAGATACGCAGTATTTT. This chain links TRBV7-3 with TRBJ2-3, with 9 positions matching TRBD2. CDR1 and CDR2 (germline): SGHTA, FQGTGA. After removal of 6 bases from V and 4 bases from J, the junction contained 8 bases not matched to a gene. This CDR3 has 15 amino acids.

The CDR3 region has the DNA TGTGCCAGCAGTTCCCGGACTAGCGCTTCCTACGAGCAGTACTTC. Translating gives CASSSRTSASYEQYF. V gene TRBV28 combines with J gene TRBJ2-7; 9 bases agree with TRBD2. The length of the CDR3 is 15 residues. J lost 1 base, V lost 4 bases, and 5 bases had no gene match. Germline CDR1 reads MDHEN; CDR2 reads SYDVKM.

V is TRBV5-1 and J is TRBJ2-7; D is ambiguous. The germline V and J ends were trimmed by 4 bases and 0 bases, with 8 bases remaining between them. Per the germline V gene, CDR1 is SGHRS and CDR2 is YFSETQ. The CDR3 totals 13 residues. CDR3 in DNA: TGCGCCAGCAGCGCGGCAAGCTCCTACGAGCAGTACTTC. Its protein product is CASSAASSYEQYF.

V and J are TRBV4-3 and TRBJ2-7, with D perhaps given as TRBD1 or TRBD2 (5 bases each). Trimming shortened V by 1 base and J by 2 bases, and 6 bases separated the two germline ends. Germline CDR1 LGHNA, CDR2 YSLEER. The CDR3 is 13 residues long. DNA of the CDR3: TGCGCCAGCAGCCAAGGGGGGACCTACGAGCAGTACTTC. Protein product: CASSQGGTYEQYF.

This clone was detected once. This sequence joins TRBV4-1 and TRBJ2-1, with TRBD2 matching over 7 bases. Germline loops: CDR1 MGHRA, CDR2 YSYEKL. The junction had 2 bases not matched to a gene; V was cut back by 0 bases and J by 0 bases. This CDR3 comprises 16 residues. The CDR3 DNA is TGCGCCAGCAGCCAAGACCGGACTAGCTCCTACAATGAGCAGTTCTTC. Translating gives CASSQDRTSSYNEQFF.

This clone turned up a few times. The J gene is TRBJ2-3, the V gene TRBV29-1; 9 nucleotides agree with TRBD2. Germline trimming cut 3 bases from V and 2 bases from J; bases unmatched to any gene: 9. This CDR3 is 16 amino acids long. Per the germline V gene, CDR1 is SQVTM and CDR2 is ANQGSEA. CDR3 nucleotide sequence: TGCAGCGTTGATCCCGGACTAGCGAAACTCACAGATACGCAGTATTTT. Residues: CSVDPGLAKLTDTQYF.

This clone was detected only a few times. The V and J genes are TRBV7-9 and TRBJ2-7; TRBD1 might be the D (6 bases). CDR1 is SEHNR, CDR2 FQNEAQ, per germline (reference sequence). The CDR3 has 13 residues. V lost 8 bases and J lost 0, with 11 bases in between. The CDR3 sequence: CASRRQDSYEQYF. As DNA, the CDR3 is TGTGCCAGCCGCAGACAGGACTCCTACGAGCAGTACTTC.

The chain has TRBV28 and TRBJ1-2, with D hard to call. This CDR3 spans 15 amino acids. V was pared by 1 base and J by 3 bases, with 12 bases between. Germline CDR1 MDHEN, CDR2 SYDVKM. In DNA, the CDR3 is TGTGCCAGCAGTTTATCGCCGATCTTTGACTATGGCTACACCTTC. Its translation is CASSLSPIFDYGYTF.

The rearrangement uses TRBV19 and TRBJ2-3; 9 nucleotides line up with TRBD1. The germline V gene has CDR1 LNHDA and CDR2 SQIVND (reference sequence). CDR3 length equals 15 residues. V trimming: 4 bases; J trimming: 2 bases; junction bases outside the gene matches: 4. The CDR3 nucleotides are TGTGCCAGTAGTACCGGACAGGGGTTCACAGATACGCAGTATTTT. It is translated as CASSTGQGFTDTQYF.

The gene calls are TRBV27 and TRBJ2-7; TRBD1 matches at 7 bases. CDR3 length: 16 residues. CDR1 and CDR2 (germline): MNHEY, SMNVEV (reference sequence). V gave up 5 bases and J gave up 0 bases; unmatched junction bases: 10. The CDR3 coding sequence is TGTGCCAGCAGTCGAAACGGACAGGCCCCCTCCTACGAGCAGTACTTC. It codes for CASSRNGQAPSYEQYF.

The rearrangement links TRBV6-5 to TRBJ2-1; maybe TRBD2 (6 bases). In germline, CDR1 is MNHEY, CDR2 SVGAGI. The CDR3 totals 16 residues. Trimming shortened V by 0 bases and J by 0 bases, and 9 bases separated the two germline ends. The CDR3: CASSYSGLSSYNEQFF. CDR3 sequence (DNA): TGTGCCAGCAGTTACTCCGGACTATCCTCCTACAATGAGCAGTTCTTC.

The chain combines TRBV5-1 with TRBJ2-1, with 11 bases identical to TRBD2. The CDR3 loop spans 16 amino acids. Germline loops: CDR1 SGHRS, CDR2 YFSETQ. V gave up 3 bases and J gave up 8 bases; unmatched junction bases: 10. CDR3 bases: TGCGCCAGCAGCTATAGCGGGAGGGCCGGTGTAGATGAGCAGTTCTTC. Protein: CASSYSGRAGVDEQFF.

The chain employs TRBV5-1 and TRBJ2-7; unclear D gene. The germline V gene encodes CDR1 SGHRS and CDR2 YFSETQ. This CDR3 is 12 amino acids long. V was pared by 0 bases and J by 5 bases, with 6 bases between. CDR3 in amino acids: CASSLGPNEQYF. CDR3 bases: TGCGCCAGCAGCTTGGGACCCAACGAGCAGTACTTC.

This chain links TRBV7-8 with TRBJ2-1; D uncertain. Germline CDR1 reads SGHVS; CDR2 reads FQNEAQ. The V end lost 6 bases, the J end lost 1 base, and 13 bases lay between the germline ends. CDR3 length equals 15 residues. The CDR3 protein is CASRGDTTSYNEQFF. CDR3 DNA: TGTGCCAGCAGAGGAGACACTACATCCTACAATGAGCAGTTCTTC.